This TCR beta chain came from a study of shared clonotypes between healthy human individuals. Study observations and caveats: All-four-donor shared clonotypes had higher generation probabilities than non-shared clonotypes did.

In regard to this clone: The antigen remains unidentified.

From germline, CDR1 is SQVTM and CDR2 ANQGSEA. The CDR3 is made up of 13 amino acids. Each replicate PCR on the sorted subsets used 200 to 250 ng DNA (around 30,000 T cell genomes). Sequenced by immunoSEQ multiplex PCR; TCRdb stores in-frame clones only, minus some. Here the sample spans approximately 1,000,000 clones, approximately 77% being singletons. Donors were healthy HIV-negative adults without recent acute infections or vaccinations. Partitioning of CD4+ cells yielded a CD45RA+ naive subset and a CD45RA-negative memory subset. The sequence was collected from a man between 18 and 29 years old in good health. Some clones in this sample may be carry-over from other donors' samples. Sequenced input: memory CD4+ T cells from PBMCs. Regarding subset: CD45RA-negative fraction. The V gene is TRBV29-1, the J gene TRBJ2-5; 7 positions agree with TRBD1. The end of the DNA is better explained by TRBJ2-7, so the J call may be wrong. CDR3 amino acids: CSVGVTGSYEQYF. The CDR3 DNA is TGCAGCGTTGGAGTGACAGGGTCCTACGAGCAGTACTTC.